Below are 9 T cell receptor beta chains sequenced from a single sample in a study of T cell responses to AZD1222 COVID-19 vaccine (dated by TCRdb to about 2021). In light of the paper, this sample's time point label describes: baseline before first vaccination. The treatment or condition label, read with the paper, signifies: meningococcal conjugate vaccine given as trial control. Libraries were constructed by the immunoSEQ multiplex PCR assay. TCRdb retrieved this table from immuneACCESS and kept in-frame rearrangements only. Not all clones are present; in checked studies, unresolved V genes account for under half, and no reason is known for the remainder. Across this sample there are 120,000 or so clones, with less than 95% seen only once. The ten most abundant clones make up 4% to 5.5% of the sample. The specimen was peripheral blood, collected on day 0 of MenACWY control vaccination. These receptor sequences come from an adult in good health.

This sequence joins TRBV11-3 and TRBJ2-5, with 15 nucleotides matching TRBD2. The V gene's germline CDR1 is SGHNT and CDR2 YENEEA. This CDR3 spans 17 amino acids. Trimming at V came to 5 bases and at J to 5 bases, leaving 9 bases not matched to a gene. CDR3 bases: TGTGCCAGCAGCCCGGGACTAGCGGGGGGACATGGGGAGACCCAGTACTTC. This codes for CASSPGLAGGHGETQYF.

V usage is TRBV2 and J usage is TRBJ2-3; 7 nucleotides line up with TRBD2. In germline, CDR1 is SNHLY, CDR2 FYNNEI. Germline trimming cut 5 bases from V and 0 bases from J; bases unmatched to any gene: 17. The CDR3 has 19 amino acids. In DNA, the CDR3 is TGTGCCAGCAGTAATCCTCGTGGCGGGGGTCCTTCTAGCACAGATACGCAGTATTTT. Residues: CASSNPRGGGPSSTDTQYF.

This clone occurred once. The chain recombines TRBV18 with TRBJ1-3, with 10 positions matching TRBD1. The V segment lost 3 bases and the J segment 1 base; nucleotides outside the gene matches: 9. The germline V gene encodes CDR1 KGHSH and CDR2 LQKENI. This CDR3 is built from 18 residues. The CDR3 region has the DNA TGTGCCAGCTCACCCAGGACAGGGGGTTATGCGTCTGGAAACACCATATATTTT. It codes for CASSPRTGGYASGNTIYF.

The DNA of the CDR3 is TGTGCCAGCAGCCCCCGCAGGGGGGGATCCTACGAGCAGTACGTC. Its protein product is CASSPRRGGSYEQYV. J is TRBJ2-7 and V is TRBV6-5; D tentatively reads TRBD1 or TRBD2 (7 bases each). The CDR3 has 15 residues. CDR1 is MNHEY, CDR2 SVGAGI, per germline. V dropped 6 bases and J dropped 1 base, with 16 bases sitting between them.

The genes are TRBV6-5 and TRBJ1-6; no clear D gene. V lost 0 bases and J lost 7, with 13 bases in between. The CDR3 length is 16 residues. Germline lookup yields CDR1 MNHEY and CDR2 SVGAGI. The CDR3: CASSYSPGGRNSPLHF. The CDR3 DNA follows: TGTGCCAGCAGTTACTCTCCCGGCGGGAGGAATTCACCCCTCCACTTT.

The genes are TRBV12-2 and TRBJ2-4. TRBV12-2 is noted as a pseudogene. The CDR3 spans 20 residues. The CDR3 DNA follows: TGTGCAAGTCGCGCCGGGGGACAATGCTTAACCCCCCGTGCCAAAAACATTCAGTACTTC. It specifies CASRAGGQCLTPRAKNIQYF.

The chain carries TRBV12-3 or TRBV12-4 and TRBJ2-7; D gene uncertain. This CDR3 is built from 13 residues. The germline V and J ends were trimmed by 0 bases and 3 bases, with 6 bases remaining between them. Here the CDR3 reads CASSLARFYEQYF. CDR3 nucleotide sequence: TGTGCCAGCAGTTTAGCGAGGTTCTACGAGCAGTACTTC.

For the CDR3, the DNA is TGTGCCAGCAGCTTAGATCTCGAAGAGACCCAGTACTTC. It yields the protein CASSLDLEETQYF. V gene TRBV11-3 combines with J gene TRBJ2-5; D not certain. V was trimmed by 0 bases and J by 3 bases, leaving 5 bases between them. There are 13 residues in the CDR3. From germline, CDR1 is SGHNT and CDR2 YENEEA.

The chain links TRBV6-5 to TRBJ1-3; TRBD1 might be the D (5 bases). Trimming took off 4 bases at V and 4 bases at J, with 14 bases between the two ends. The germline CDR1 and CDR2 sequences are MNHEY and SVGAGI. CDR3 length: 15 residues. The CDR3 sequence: CASSSRGTAGNTIYF. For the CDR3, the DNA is TGTGCCAGCAGTTCTCGGGGCACCGCCGGAAACACCATATATTTT.